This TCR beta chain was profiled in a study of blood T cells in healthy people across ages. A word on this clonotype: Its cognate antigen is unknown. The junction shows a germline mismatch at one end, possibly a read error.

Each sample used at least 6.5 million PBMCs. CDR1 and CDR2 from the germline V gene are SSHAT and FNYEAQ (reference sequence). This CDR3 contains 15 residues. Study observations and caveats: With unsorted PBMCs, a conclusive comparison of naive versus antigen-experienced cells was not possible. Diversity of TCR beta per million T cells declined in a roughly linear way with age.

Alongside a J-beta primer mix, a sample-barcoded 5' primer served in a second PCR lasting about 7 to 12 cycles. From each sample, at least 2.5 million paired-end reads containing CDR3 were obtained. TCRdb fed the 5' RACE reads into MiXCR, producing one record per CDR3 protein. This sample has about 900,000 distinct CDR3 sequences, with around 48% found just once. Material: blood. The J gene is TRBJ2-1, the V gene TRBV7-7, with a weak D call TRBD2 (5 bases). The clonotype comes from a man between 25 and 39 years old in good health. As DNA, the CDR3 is TGTGCTAGCAGCTTATCAGCGGACTCCTACAATGAGCAGTTCTTC. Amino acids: CASSLSADSYNEQFF.